This record looks at one T cell receptor (beta chain) sequence and its context. This clone's antigen is unknown. Qualities for individual bases were not recorded, and no much larger clone is one base off. The record originates from a study of STAT5B mutations in CD4+ large granular lymphocyte leukemia (dated by TCRdb to 2021 to 2024). For the study in its entirety: Among healthy controls, the CDR3 'QG' motif was associated with a particular HLA allele. Flow cytometry performed on FACSCanto II or FACSVerse showed that the purified fractions had more than 95% purity among lymphocytes. TCRbeta repertoires of CD4+ T-cell large granular lymphocyte leukemia patients were compared with those of healthy blood donors. The study at large found these results: Main leukemic clonotypes were private to each patient, although roughly 23% appeared at low frequency in other patients' non-leukemic repertoires. Compared with healthy CD4+ repertoires, CD4-sorted patient repertoires appeared more clonal, and this difference remained even after the putative leukemic clones were removed. Data were not HLA-matched; higher clonality in CD4+ versus CD8+ T-LGLL could reflect the relatively small sample size. TRBV06-family usage was enriched among the top patient clones (8/27) compared with healthy controls (2/35).

The CDR3 sequence holds 13 residues, the cysteine and phenylalanine included. The entry retains the CDR3 DNA only, 39 bases that are in frame from base 1. Deletion took 11 bases off V and 3 bases off J, with a span of 15 bases between the germline ends. The germline V gene (reference sequence) gives CDR1 as LNHDA and CDR2 as SQIVND. The healthy controls were 30 to 45 blood donors, and the buffy coats of these donors were supplied by the Finnish Red Cross blood service. All TCR-sequenced material derived from peripheral blood: patient blood samples and healthy donor buffy coats. Peripheral blood mononuclear cells were isolated by Ficoll-Hypaque gradient centrifugation. Magnetic purification was used to isolate CD4+ cells from the buffy coats of the healthy controls. Genomic DNA was extracted with the Gentra Puregene Cell and Tissue kit and quantified on a Qubit 2.0 fluorometer. TCRbeta rearrangements were sequenced from genomic DNA using the immunoSEQ assay at survey resolution. As for the authors' bioinformatics: A lowest detectable productive clonotype frequency of 2.59 x 10-5 was observed in the TCR sequencing data. Only productive TCRbeta rearrangements, defined as complete and in-frame sequences, were included in the analyses. Clonality for each sample was calculated as Simpson clonality in the immunoSEQ Analyzer version 3.0. Clones were grouped by frequency into very rare, small, medium, large (1-20%) or hyperexpanded (>20%) categories. Generation probabilities were estimated with OLGA 1.2.3, V-gene circos plots were generated with VDJtools, specificities were searched for in VDJdb, and CDR3 motifs were identified with GLIPH. TCRdb obtained this table from immuneACCESS and retained in-frame rearrangements with V and J assigned. These tables miss some clones; where compared with another copy, unresolved V genes account for less than half of the shortfall, and the remainder is unexplained. V, J and clone size derive from that table, while D and trimming were established from the DNA sequence. The sample table records tens of thousands of clones; roughly four fifths of these occur just once. The ten largest clones take up nearly 4.5% of the sample.

Sequences were obtained from CD4+ T cells from blood buffy coats. The sequence derives from a human donor in good health. This receptor chain uses TRBV19 and TRBJ2-3, with an unclear D gene assignment. The DNA sequence follows: TGTGCCGCGGCAGGCCTCGGTACAGATACGCAGTATTTT. The encoded protein is CAAAGLGTDTQYF.